This T cell receptor (beta chain) was profiled in a study of shared clonotypes between healthy human individuals. Overall study: Each donor's CD8 memory used one plate, CD8 naive two, each CD4 subset three.

Method: immunoSEQ multiplex PCR; TCRdb's copy keeps in-frame clones and lacks some. The table lists about 1 million clones, roughly 80% of them singletons. CDR1 is SEHNR and CDR2 is FQNEAQ in the germline V gene (reference sequence). With 1 base removed from V and 2 bases from J, the gap between germline ends came to 12 bases. This CDR3 contains 17 residues. Sequenced input: memory CD4+ T cells sorted from blood. Subset in this sample: CD45RA-negative fraction. The V call is TRBV7-9, the J call TRBJ2-6; a weak D match, TRBD2 (6 bases). The TCR was taken from a man in his late teens or twenties in good health. The CDR3 sequence is CASSLGREGTGANVLTF. CDR3 DNA: TGTGCCAGCAGCTTAGGGCGGGAAGGCACTGGGGCCAACGTCCTGACTTTC.